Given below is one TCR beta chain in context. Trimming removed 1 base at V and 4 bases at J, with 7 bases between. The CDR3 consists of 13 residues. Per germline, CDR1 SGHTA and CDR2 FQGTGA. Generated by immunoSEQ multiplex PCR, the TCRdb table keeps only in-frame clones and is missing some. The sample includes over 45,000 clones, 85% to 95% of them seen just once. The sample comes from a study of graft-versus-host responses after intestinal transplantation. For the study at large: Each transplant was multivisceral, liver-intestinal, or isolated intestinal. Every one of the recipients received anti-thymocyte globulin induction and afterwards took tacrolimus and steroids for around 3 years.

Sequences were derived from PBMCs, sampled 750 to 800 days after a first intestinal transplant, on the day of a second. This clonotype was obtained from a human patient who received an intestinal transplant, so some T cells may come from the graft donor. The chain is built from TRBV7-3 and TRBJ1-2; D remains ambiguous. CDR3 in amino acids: CASSLSDLYGYTF. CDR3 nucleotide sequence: TGTGCCAGCAGCTTAAGCGACCTCTATGGCTACACCTTC.